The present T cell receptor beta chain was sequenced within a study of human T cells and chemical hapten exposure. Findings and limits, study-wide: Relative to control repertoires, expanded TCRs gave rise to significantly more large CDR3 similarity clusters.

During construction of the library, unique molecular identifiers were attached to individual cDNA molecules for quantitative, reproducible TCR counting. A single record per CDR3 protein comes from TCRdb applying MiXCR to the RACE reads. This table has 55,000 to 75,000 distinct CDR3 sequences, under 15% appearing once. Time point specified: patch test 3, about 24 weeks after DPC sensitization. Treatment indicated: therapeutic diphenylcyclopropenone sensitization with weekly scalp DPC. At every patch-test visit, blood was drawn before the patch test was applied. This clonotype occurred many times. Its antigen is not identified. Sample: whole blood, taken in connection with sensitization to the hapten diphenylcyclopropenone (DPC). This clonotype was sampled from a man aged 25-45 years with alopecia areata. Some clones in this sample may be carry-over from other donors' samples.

This chain's CDR3 is CASSPLGLAGAQETQYF. CDR3 sequence (DNA): TGTGCCAGCAGCCCCCTCGGACTAGCGGGAGCTCAAGAGACCCAGTACTTC. The V gene is TRBV7-3, the J gene TRBJ2-5; 13 bases match TRBD2. The junction had 8 bases not matched to a gene; V was cut back by 5 bases and J by 2 bases. The CDR3 is made up of 17 amino acids. CDR1 and CDR2 from the germline V gene are SGHTA and FQGTGA.